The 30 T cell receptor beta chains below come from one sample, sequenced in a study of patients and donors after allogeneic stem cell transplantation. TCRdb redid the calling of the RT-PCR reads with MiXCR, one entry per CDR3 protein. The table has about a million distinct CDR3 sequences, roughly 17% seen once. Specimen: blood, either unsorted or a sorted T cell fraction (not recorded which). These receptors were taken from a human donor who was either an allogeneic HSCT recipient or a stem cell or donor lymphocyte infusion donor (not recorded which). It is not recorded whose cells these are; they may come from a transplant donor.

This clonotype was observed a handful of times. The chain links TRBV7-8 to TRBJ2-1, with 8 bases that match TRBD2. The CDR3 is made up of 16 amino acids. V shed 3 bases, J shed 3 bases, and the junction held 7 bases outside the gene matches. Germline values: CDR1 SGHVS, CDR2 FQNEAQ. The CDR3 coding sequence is TGTGCCAGCAGCTTCCCGGGACTAGAACTCTACAATGAGCAGTTCTTC. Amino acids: CASSFPGLELYNEQFF.

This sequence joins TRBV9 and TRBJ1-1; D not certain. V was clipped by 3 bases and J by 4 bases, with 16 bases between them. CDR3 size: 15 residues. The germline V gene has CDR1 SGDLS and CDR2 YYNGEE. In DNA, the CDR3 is TGTGCCAGCAGCGCCCGGACCACGCCGGGCACTGAAGCTTTCTTT. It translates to CASSARTTPGTEAFF.

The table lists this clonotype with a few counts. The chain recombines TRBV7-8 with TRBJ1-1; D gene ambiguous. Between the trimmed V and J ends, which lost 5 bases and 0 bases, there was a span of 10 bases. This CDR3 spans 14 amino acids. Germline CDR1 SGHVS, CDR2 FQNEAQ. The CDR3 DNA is TGTGCCAGCAGCCCTGCTTCACTGAACACTGAAGCTTTCTTT. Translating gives CASSPASLNTEAFF.

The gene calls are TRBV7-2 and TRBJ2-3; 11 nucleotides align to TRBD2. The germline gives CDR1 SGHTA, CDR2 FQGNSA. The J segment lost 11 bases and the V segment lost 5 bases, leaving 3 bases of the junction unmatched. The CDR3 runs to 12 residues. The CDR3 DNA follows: TGTGCCAGCAGCCACGGACTAGCGGGGCAGTATTTT. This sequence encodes CASSHGLAGQYF.

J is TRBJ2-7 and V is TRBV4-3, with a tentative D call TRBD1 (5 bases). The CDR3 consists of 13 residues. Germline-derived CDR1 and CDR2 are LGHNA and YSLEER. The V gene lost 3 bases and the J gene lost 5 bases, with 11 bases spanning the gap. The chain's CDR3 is CASSQYRYHEQYF. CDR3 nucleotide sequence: TGCGCCAGCAGCCAGTACAGGTACCACGAGCAGTACTTC.

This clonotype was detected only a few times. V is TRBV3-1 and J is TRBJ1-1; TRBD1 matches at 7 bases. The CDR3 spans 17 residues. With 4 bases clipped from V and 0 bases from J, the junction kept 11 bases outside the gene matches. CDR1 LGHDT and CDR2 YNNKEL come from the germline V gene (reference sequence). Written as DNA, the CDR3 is TGTGCCAGCAGCCCTATTCGCCCCGGGACAGTGAACACTGAAGCTTTCTTT. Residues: CASSPIRPGTVNTEAFF.

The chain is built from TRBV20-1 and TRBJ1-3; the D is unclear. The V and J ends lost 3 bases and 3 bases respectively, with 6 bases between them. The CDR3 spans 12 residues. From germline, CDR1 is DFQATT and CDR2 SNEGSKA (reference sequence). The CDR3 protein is CSASFLGNTIYF. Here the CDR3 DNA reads TGCAGTGCTAGTTTCCTTGGAAACACCATATATTTT.

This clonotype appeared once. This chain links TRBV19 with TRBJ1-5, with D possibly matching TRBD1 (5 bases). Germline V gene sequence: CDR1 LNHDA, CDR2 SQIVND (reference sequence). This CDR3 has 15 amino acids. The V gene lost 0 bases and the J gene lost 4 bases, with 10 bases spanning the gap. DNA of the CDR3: TGTGCCAGTAGTATAGACGGACACCGGAATCAGCCCCAGCATTTT. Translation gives CASSIDGHRNQPQHF.

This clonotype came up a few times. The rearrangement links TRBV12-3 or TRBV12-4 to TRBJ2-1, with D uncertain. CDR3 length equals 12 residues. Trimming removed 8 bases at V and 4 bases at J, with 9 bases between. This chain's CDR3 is CASRALYNEQFF. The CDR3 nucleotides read TGTGCCAGCCGGGCCCTATACAATGAGCAGTTCTTC.

CDR3 amino acids: CASRLFLAAPSEQFF. The CDR3 DNA follows: TGCGCCAGCAGATTGTTCCTAGCGGCTCCTTCGGAGCAGTTCTTC. The rearrangement links TRBV5-1 to TRBJ2-1, with 7 bases lining up with TRBD2. This CDR3 is 15 amino acids long. The germline CDR1 and CDR2 sequences are SGHRS and YFSETQ. After removal of 5 bases from V and 10 bases from J, the junction contained 15 bases not matched to a gene.

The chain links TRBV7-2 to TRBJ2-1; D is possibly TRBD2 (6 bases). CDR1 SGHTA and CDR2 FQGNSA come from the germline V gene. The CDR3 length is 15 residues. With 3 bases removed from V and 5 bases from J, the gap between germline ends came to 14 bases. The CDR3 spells CASSLLSGKNNEQFF. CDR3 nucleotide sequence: TGTGCCAGCAGCTTGCTTAGCGGAAAAAACAATGAGCAGTTCTTC.

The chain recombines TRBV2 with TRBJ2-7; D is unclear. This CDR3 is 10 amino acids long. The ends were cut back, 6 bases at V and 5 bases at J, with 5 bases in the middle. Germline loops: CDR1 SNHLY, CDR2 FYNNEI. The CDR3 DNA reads TGTGCCAGCAGCATCCACGAGCAGTACTTC. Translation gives CASSIHEQYF. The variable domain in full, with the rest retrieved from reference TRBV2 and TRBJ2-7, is EPEVTQTPSHQVTQMGQEVILRCVPISNHLYFYWYRQILGQKVEFLVSFYNNEISEKSEIFDDQFSVERPDGSNFTLKIRSTKLEDSAMYFCASSIHEQYFGPGTRLTVT.

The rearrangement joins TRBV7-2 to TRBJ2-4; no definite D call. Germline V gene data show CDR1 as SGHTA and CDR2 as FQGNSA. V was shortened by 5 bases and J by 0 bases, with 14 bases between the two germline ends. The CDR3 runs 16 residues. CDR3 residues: CASSQDELGAKNIQYF. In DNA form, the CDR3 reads TGTGCCAGCAGCCAGGACGAGCTGGGAGCCAAAAACATTCAGTACTTC.

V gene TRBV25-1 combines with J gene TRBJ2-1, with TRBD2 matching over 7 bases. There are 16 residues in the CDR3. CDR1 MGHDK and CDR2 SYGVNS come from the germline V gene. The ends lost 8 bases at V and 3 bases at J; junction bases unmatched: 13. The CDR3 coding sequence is TGTGCCAGCGGGGGAGGGAATGCCGAGTGCTACAATGAGCAGTTCTTC. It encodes CASGGGNAECYNEQFF.

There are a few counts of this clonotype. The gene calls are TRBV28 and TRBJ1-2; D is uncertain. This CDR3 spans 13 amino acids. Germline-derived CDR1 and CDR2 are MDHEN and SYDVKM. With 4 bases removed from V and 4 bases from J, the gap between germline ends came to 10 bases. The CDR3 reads CASSSPATYGYTF. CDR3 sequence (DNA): TGTGCCAGCAGTTCCCCCGCCACCTATGGCTACACCTTC.

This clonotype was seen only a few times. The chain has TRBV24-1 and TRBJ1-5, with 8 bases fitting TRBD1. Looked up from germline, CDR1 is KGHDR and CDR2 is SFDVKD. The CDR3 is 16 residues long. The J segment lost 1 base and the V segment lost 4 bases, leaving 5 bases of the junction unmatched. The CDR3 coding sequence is TGTGCCACCAGTGACGATACAGGGGGGAGCAATCAGCCCCAGCATTTT. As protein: CATSDDTGGSNQPQHF.

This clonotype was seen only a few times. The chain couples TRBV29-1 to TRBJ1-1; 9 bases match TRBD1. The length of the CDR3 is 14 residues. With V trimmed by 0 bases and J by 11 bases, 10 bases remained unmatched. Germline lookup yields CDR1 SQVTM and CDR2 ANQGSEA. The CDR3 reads CSVEDPRDRVDAFF. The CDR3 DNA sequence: TGCAGCGTTGAAGATCCCCGGGACAGGGTAGACGCTTTCTTT.

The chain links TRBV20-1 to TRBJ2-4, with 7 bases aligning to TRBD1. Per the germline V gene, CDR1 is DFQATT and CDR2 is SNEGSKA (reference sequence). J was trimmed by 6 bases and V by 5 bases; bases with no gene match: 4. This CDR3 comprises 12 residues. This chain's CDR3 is CSAPGTVNIQYF. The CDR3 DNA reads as TGCAGTGCTCCCGGGACAGTAAACATTCAGTACTTC.

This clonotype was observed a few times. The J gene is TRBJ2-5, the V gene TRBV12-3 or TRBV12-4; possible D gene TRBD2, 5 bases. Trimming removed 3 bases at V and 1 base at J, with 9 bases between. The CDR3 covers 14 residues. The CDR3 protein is CASSFVGVQETQYF. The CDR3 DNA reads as TGTGCCAGCAGTTTTGTCGGGGTCCAAGAGACCCAGTACTTC.

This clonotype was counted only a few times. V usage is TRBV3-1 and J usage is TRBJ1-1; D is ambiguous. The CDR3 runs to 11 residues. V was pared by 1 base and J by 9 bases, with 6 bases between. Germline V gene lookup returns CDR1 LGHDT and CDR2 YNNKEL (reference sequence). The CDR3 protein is CASSQADQAFF. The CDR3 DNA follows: TGTGCCAGCAGCCAAGCAGATCAAGCTTTCTTT.

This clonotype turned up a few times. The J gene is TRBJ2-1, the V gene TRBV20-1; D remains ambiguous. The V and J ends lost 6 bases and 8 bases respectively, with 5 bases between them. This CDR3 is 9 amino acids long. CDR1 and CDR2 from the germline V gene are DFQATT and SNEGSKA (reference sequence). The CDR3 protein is CSAQDEQFF. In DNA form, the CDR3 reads TGCAGTGCCCAGGATGAGCAGTTCTTC.

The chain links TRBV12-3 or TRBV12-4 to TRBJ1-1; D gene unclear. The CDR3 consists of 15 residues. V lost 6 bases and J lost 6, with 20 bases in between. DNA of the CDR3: TGTGCCAGCAGCCTTAAAAGTCGAGGGATAGCTGAAGCTTTCTTT. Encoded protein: CASSLKSRGIAEAFF.

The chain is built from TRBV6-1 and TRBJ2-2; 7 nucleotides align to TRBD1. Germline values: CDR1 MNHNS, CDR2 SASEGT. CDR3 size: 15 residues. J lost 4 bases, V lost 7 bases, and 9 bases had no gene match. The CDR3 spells CASTEGTAITGELFF. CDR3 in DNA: TGTGCCAGCACCGAAGGGACAGCAATCACCGGGGAGCTGTTTTTT.

The CDR3 spells CSASRTDDYGYTF. Here the CDR3 DNA reads TGCAGTGCTTCTAGGACAGACGACTATGGCTACACCTTC. The chain carries TRBV20-1 and TRBJ1-2; D is perhaps TRBD1 (6 bases). Per the germline V gene, CDR1 is DFQATT and CDR2 is SNEGSKA (reference sequence). The CDR3 is made up of 13 amino acids. The germline V and J ends were trimmed by 5 bases and 3 bases, with 13 bases remaining between them.

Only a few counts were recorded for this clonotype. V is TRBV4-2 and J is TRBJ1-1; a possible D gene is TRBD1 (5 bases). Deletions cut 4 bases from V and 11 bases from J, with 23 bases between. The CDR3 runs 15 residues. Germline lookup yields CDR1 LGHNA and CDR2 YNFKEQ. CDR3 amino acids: CASSPEAGGLVMAFF. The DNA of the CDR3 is TGTGCCAGCAGCCCTGAGGCGGGGGGATTAGTAATGGCTTTCTTT.

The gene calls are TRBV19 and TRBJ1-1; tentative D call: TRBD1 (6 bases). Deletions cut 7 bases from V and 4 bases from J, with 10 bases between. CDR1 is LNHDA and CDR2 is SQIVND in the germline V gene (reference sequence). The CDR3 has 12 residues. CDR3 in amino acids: CASTRGATEAFF. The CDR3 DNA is TGTGCCAGTACCAGGGGTGCCACTGAAGCTTTCTTT.

In DNA form, the CDR3 reads TGTGCCAGCACCGCGTGGGGACAGGGGAGAGGTCAGCCCCAGCATTTT. Translating it yields CASTAWGQGRGQPQHF. The rearrangement uses TRBV6-2 or TRBV6-3 and TRBJ1-5; 10 bases match TRBD1. This CDR3 is 16 amino acids long. Germline CDR1 is MNHEY and CDR2 is SVGEGT. With 7 bases clipped from V and 6 bases from J, the junction kept 12 bases outside the gene matches.

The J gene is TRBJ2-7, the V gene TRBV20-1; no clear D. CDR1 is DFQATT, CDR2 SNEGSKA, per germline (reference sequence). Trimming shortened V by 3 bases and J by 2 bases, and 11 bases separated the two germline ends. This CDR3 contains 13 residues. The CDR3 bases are TGCAGTGCTAGTTTAGCAATTACCTACGAGCAGTACTTC. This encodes CSASLAITYEQYF.

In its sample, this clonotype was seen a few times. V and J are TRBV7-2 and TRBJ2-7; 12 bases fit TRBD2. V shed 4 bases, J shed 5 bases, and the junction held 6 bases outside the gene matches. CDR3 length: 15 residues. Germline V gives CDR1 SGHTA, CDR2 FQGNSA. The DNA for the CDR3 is TGTGCCAGCAGCTCTCTAGCGGGGGGGCCTGACGAGCAGTACTTC. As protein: CASSSLAGGPDEQYF.

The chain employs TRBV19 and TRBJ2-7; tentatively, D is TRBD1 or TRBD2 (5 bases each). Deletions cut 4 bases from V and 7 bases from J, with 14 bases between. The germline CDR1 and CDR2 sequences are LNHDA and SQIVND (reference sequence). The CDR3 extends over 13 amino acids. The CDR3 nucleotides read TGTGCCAGTAGTACAGGGATACGGGGAGAGCAGTACTTC. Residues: CASSTGIRGEQYF.